The present entry profiles one T cell receptor (beta chain) with its context. Its target is unknown. V was clipped by 8 bases and J by 5 bases, with 13 bases between them. The CDR3 loop spans 12 amino acids. This entry comes from a study of cytomegalovirus exposure and HLA in healthy donors. Notes on the study in general: According to a subsequent analysis, TCR clusters from the first cohort were inclined to appear together in the 110 or so validation repertoires.

Assay: immunoSEQ multiplex PCR; the TCRdb copy retains only in-frame clones and omits some. Of about 120,000 clones in the sample, approximately 90% were seen once. The chain links TRBV23-1 to TRBJ2-7; a weak D match, TRBD1 (6 bases). TRBV23-1 is given ORF status, its function remaining uncertain. Sequencing was carried out using PBMCs. This receptor was identified in a woman aged 18-29 years in good health and CMV-seropositive. CDR3 loop: CASGIGGHEQYF. In DNA, the CDR3 is TGCGCCAGCGGGATAGGGGGTCACGAGCAGTACTTC.